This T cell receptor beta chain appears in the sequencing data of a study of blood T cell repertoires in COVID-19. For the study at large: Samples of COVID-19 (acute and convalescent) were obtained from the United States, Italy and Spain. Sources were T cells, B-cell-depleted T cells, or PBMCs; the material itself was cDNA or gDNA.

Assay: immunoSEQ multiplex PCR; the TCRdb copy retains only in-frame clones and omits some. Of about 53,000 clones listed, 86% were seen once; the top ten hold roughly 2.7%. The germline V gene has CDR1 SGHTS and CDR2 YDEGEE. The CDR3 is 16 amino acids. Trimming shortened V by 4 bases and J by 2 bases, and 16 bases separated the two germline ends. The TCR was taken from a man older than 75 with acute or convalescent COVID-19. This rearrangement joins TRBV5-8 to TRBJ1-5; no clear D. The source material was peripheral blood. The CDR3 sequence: CASSRKTTYGNQPQHF. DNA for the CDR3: TGTGCCAGCAGCCGGAAGACAACTTATGGCAATCAGCCCCAGCATTTT. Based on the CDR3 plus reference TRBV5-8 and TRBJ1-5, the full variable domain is EAGVTQSPTHLIKTRGQQATLRCSPISGHTSVYWYQQALGLGLQFLLWYDEGEERNRGNFPPRFSGRQFPNYSSELNVNALELEDSALYLCASSRKTTYGNQPQHFGDGTRLSIL.